This TCR beta chain was sequenced during a study of cytomegalovirus exposure and HLA in healthy donors. Study results and limitations: Rare TCR sequences dominated, though some public TCRs recurred in many donors.

With 60 Vbeta and 13 Jbeta primers, the PCR was carried out. This table comes from immunoSEQ multiplex PCR, and its TCRdb copy is limited to in-frame clones, with some not included. The table includes some 140,000 clones, approximately 83% detected once. Germline V CDR1 and CDR2: GTSNPN, SVGIG (reference sequence). The CDR3 has 12 amino acids. The J segment lost 6 bases and the V segment lost 1 base, leaving 1 base of the junction unmatched. As regards this clone: Its antigen is not known.

Donors sampled were nominally healthy, though unrecorded immune exposures were likely. Material: PBMCs. The chain joins TRBV30 to TRBJ2-3, with TRBD2 identical over 7 bases. This TCR derives from a man in his forties in good health and CMV-seronegative. As DNA, the CDR3 is TGTGCCTGGAGTGCCGGGGGGGATACGCAGTATTTT. It encodes CAWSAGGDTQYF.